This T cell receptor (beta chain) was obtained from a study of T cells in Graves' hyperthyroidism and ophthalmopathy. RNA transcripts provided the source from which TCR beta CDR3 regions were amplified. TCR CDR3 regions were first amplified by RT-PCR with HTBI primers. TCRdb re-derived calls from the multiplex PCR reads in MiXCR, one entry per CDR3 protein. The table has hundreds of thousands of distinct CDR3 sequences, 14% seen once; the top ten hold more than 8.5%. As concerns this clonotype: Antigen unknown.

Uncontrolled infection, other autoimmune disease, pregnancy or lactation excluded patients. The study, taken as a whole, reports: Most thyroid clonotypes expanded above 0.001 were also detected in blood. Classification by a 13 V-J model distinguished ophthalmopathy from stable hyperthyroidism.

This sequence was found in a woman between 18 and 30 years old with Graves' hyperthyroidism. Sequenced sample: blood.

CDR3 nucleotides: TGTGCCAGCAGTGAGAAACAGAGCTCTCGAGGAAACACCATATATTTT. It translates to CASSEKQSSRGNTIYF. This chain uses TRBV27 with TRBJ1-3; D call uncertain. The germline V gene has CDR1 MNHEY and CDR2 SMNVEV (reference sequence). The CDR3 is 16 residues long. Trimming pared 5 bases from V and 4 bases from J, leaving 18 bases between.